Sequencing of this T cell receptor (beta chain) was carried out in a study of cytomegalovirus exposure and HLA in healthy donors. Study-wide results and limits: TCR beta chains numbering under 200 were designated cytomegalovirus-associated.

Concerning this clone itself: Its specificity is unknown.

Assay used: immunoSEQ multiplex PCR; TCRdb lists only in-frame clones, some missing. The table includes 68,000 or so clones, roughly 96% detected once. The sequence derives from a man aged 18 to 30 in good health and CMV-seronegative. Sequencing used PBMCs.

CDR3 sequence (DNA): TGTGCCAGCCGGGACACATCCTACGAGCAGTACTTC. It encodes CASRDTSYEQYF. The chain has TRBV2 and TRBJ2-7; a weak D match, TRBD1 (6 bases). V was shortened by 8 bases and J by 1 base, with 9 bases between the two germline ends. This CDR3 is 12 amino acids long. Germline-derived CDR1 and CDR2 are SNHLY and FYNNEI.